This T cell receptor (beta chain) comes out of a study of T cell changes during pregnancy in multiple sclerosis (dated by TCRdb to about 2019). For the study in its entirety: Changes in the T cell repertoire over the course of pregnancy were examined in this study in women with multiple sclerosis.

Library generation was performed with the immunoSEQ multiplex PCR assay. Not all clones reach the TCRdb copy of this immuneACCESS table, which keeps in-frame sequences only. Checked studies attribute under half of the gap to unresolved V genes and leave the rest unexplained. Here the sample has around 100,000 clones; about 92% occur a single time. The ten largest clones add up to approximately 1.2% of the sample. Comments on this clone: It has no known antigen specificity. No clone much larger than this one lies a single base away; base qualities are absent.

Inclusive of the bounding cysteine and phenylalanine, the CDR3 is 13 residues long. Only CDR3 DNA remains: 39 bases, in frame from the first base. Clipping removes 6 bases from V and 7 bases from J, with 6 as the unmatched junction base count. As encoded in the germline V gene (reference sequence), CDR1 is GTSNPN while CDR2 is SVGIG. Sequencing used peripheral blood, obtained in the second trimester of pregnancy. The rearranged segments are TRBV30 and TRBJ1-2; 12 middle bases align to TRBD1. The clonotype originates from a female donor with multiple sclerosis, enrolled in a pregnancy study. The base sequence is TGTGCCTGTCCGGGACAGGGGGCCTTTGGCTACACCTTC. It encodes CACPGQGAFGYTF.